The clone carrying this T cell receptor beta chain has ten or more counts. Its antigen is not known. One junction end disagrees with the germline gene, perhaps due to a read error. Quantitative 5'-RACE was performed with molecular barcodes, and it yielded the TCR beta libraries. MiXCR, applied by TCRdb to the 5' RACE reads, yields one record per CDR3 protein. The table records roughly 130,000 distinct CDR3 sequences, roughly 8.8% of them present only once. The entry originates in a study of CD8 T cells in ankylosing spondylitis. Study observations and caveats: The study looked at matched synovial fluid samples from ankylosing spondylitis patients. Disease-linked clones were reported to be significantly enriched there. Reactive arthritis synovial fluid and blood were previously reported to contain some motif variants.

This CDR3 comprises 15 residues. Germline CDR1 is DFQATT and CDR2 is SNEGSKA (reference sequence). The sequenced material came from blood, either unsorted or a sorted T cell fraction (not recorded which). This clonotype was sampled from a male donor with ankylosing spondylitis or in good health (not recorded which). This rearrangement joins TRBV20-1 to TRBJ2-1; either TRBD1 or TRBD2 may supply D (5 bases each). The DNA of the CDR3 is TGCAGTGCTAGTAGACGGGACGGTGGGTACACTGAGCAGTTCTTC. It yields the protein CSASRRDGGYTEQFF.